The clone carrying this T cell receptor beta chain was detected only once. Its matching antigen is unknown. These data come from a study of cytomegalovirus exposure and HLA in healthy donors. CDR1 and CDR2 from the germline V gene are SGHVS and FQNEAQ. There are 16 residues in the CDR3. The V and J ends lost 5 bases and 6 bases, in that order; junction bases with no gene match: 13. The PCR had 60 Vbeta and 13 Jbeta primers. Assay used: immunoSEQ multiplex PCR; TCRdb lists only in-frame clones, some missing. The data show some 76,000 clones, around three quarters seen once. Study-wide results and limits: Accurate HLA-A and HLA-B prediction from TCR beta sequences was reported for most subjects.

V and J are TRBV7-8 and TRBJ2-7, with 10 bases matching TRBD1. The sequencing input was PBMCs. This clonotype was sampled from a male donor in good health and CMV-seropositive. CDR3 coding DNA: TGTGCCAGCAGCCAGACTCCGATGACAGGGGGCGGCGAGCAGTACTTC. Translating it yields CASSQTPMTGGGEQYF.